This TCR beta chain is from a study of Ad26.COV2.S vaccination and SARS-CoV-2 variants. Sequenced by immunoSEQ multiplex PCR; TCRdb stores in-frame clones only, minus some. The sample records fewer than 900,000 clones, around 92% being singletons. Treatment indicated: some 20 received Ad26.COV2.S at low or high dose, single or two shots; roughly five received placebo; per-sample allocation not given. Each sample was drawn 63 days after the first injection (of vaccine or placebo). The receptor was isolated from a person between 18 and 65 years old who received the Ad26.COV2.S COVID-19 vaccine or a placebo. The sequences come from peripheral blood, collected in a trial of Ad26.COV2.S vaccine versus placebo.

CDR3 nucleotides: TGTGCCAGCAGTCTGGGACAGGGGAGCTCCTACGAGCAGTACTTC. This codes for CASSLGQGSSYEQYF. V usage is TRBV2 and J usage is TRBJ2-7; 10 nucleotides match TRBD1. The germline gives CDR1 SNHLY, CDR2 FYNNEI. The CDR3 runs to 15 residues. With V trimmed by 5 bases and J by 0 bases, 4 bases remained unmatched.